One and the same sample provided the 29 T cell receptor beta chains below, sequenced in a study of blood T cell repertoires in COVID-19. Sequencing used immunoSEQ multiplex PCR; TCRdb keeps in-frame clones, though not all of them. The top ten hold approximately 1.5% of the sample, which has 400,000 to 450,000 clones, about 91% seen once. Sample: peripheral blood. All receptors derive from a woman aged 40 to 49 with COVID-19, enrolled during active disease.

The V call is TRBV6-1, the J call TRBJ2-1, with D perhaps matching TRBD2 (6 bases). Germline V lookup: CDR1 MNHNS, CDR2 SASEGT. The CDR3 runs to 14 residues. Trimming shortened V by 1 base and J by 12 bases, and 16 bases separated the two germline ends. The CDR3 bases are TGTGCCAGCAGTGAAGGGGCACTAGCCGCACCGCAGTTCTTC. It specifies CASSEGALAAPQFF.

The chain is built from TRBV10-3 and TRBJ2-1; D is uncertain. The V gene's germline CDR1 is ENHRY and CDR2 SYGVKD. Between the trimmed V and J ends, which lost 5 bases and 8 bases, there was a span of 13 bases. The CDR3 spans 13 residues. The CDR3 nucleotides read TGTGCCATCAGTTCGTCTCTAGGAGATGAGCAGTTCTTC. Residues: CAISSSLGDEQFF.

J is TRBJ2-2 and V is TRBV15; 10 positions agree with TRBD1. The trim removed 2 bases at V and 0 bases at J, leaving 3 bases unmatched. Germline CDR1 and CDR2: LNHNV and YYDKDF (reference sequence). The CDR3 is 17 residues long. The CDR3 DNA sequence: TGTGCCACCAGCAGAACCGGGACAGGGGCGAACACCGGGGAGCTGTTTTTT. Amino acids: CATSRTGTGANTGELFF.

The rearrangement uses TRBV9 and TRBJ2-1, with TRBD1 identical over 10 bases. The germline V gene has CDR1 SGDLS and CDR2 YYNGEE. J lost 5 bases, V lost 2 bases, and 10 bases had no gene match. The CDR3 runs 17 residues. The CDR3 protein is CASSVGRGTGANNEQFF. In DNA, the CDR3 is TGTGCCAGCAGCGTGGGCCGGGGGACAGGGGCGAACAATGAGCAGTTCTTC.

There are a few counts of this clone. Its ends do not fully match the called genes, so a read error is possible. The chain recombines TRBV6-2 or TRBV6-3 with TRBJ1-5, with no clear D. This CDR3 contains 12 residues. Germline loops: CDR1 MNHEY, CDR2 SVGEGT. CDR3 protein: CASGYTPNGQHF. CDR3 nucleotide sequence: TGTGCCAGCGGTTATACACCAAATGGCCAGCATTTT.

The chain couples TRBV7-2 to TRBJ1-2, with 9 nucleotides matching TRBD1. The CDR3 is 15 residues long. J gave up 5 bases and V 5 bases, and 9 bases lay outside the gene matches. The V gene's germline CDR1 is SGHTA and CDR2 FQGNSA. CDR3 bases: TGTGCCAGCAGCCCTACGCGACAGGGGGTGTATGGCTACACCTTC. Encoded protein: CASSPTRQGVYGYTF.

V and J are TRBV28 and TRBJ1-2, with D perhaps TRBD1 (5 bases). The CDR3 loop spans 14 amino acids. The V and J ends lost 8 bases and 2 bases respectively, with 15 bases between them. The V gene's germline CDR1 is MDHEN and CDR2 SYDVKM. The DNA for the CDR3 is TGTGCCAGCGGAGTTCCGGGGGGAAACTATGGCTACACCTTC. Its protein product is CASGVPGGNYGYTF.

A word on this clone: A read error may produce the germline difference seen at one junction end. V is TRBV4-3 and J is TRBJ2-1; TRBD2 matches at 12 bases. CDR3 length equals 14 residues. Germline loops: CDR1 LGHNA, CDR2 YSLEER. CDR3 nucleotides: TGCGCCAGCAGCCAAGACGCGGGACTAGCGGGTTCGCTCTTC. Its protein product is CASSQDAGLAGSLF.

The CDR3 DNA reads as TGTGCCAGCAGCGTAACAGGCCTCTCTGGAAACACCATATATTTT. This sequence encodes CASSVTGLSGNTIYF. The rearrangement uses TRBV9 and TRBJ1-3; a possible D gene is TRBD1 (5 bases). The CDR3 is made up of 15 amino acids. Germline V gene lookup returns CDR1 SGDLS and CDR2 YYNGEE. Trimming took 1 base from V and 0 from J, leaving 8 bases between them. Complete variable domain (other parts from reference TRBV9 and TRBJ1-3): DSGVTQTPKHLITATGQRVTLRCSPRSGDLSVYWYQQSLDQGLQFLIQYYNGEERAKGNILERFSAQQFPDLHSELNLSSLELGDSALYFCASSVTGLSGNTIYFGEGSWLTVV.

V usage is TRBV3-1 (or the pseudogene TRBV3-2) and J usage is TRBJ2-7, with 13 bases that match TRBD2. The CDR3 runs 15 residues. V gave up 5 bases and J gave up 6 bases; unmatched junction bases: 7. Looked up from germline, CDR1 is LGHDT and CDR2 is YNNKEL (reference sequence). The CDR3 bases are TGTGCCAGCAGCTTCGGACTAGCGGGAGCCCCCGAGCAGTACTTC. Its translation is CASSFGLAGAPEQYF.

V usage is TRBV9 and J usage is TRBJ1-6; TRBD1 might be the D (5 bases). V was pared by 1 base and J by 7 bases, with 9 bases between. Looked up from germline, CDR1 is SGDLS and CDR2 is YYNGEE. The CDR3 has 14 residues. The CDR3 DNA reads as TGTGCCAGCAGCGTAACAGGTTTAAATTCACCCCTCCACTTT. Encoded protein: CASSVTGLNSPLHF.

The J gene is TRBJ1-3, the V gene TRBV5-6, with TRBD1 identical over 7 bases. The trim removed 5 bases at V and 0 bases at J, leaving 2 bases unmatched. The CDR3 has 14 residues. Germline loops: CDR1 SGHDT, CDR2 YYEEEE. The CDR3 spells CASRGQSSGNTIYF. In DNA, the CDR3 is TGTGCCAGCAGGGGACAGTCCTCTGGAAACACCATATATTTT.

The chain has TRBV28 and TRBJ2-3; 8 bases are shared with TRBD1. CDR3 size: 16 residues. With V trimmed by 2 bases and J by 4 bases, 8 bases remained unmatched. The germline V gene has CDR1 MDHEN and CDR2 SYDVKM. CDR3 DNA: TGTGCCAGCAGTTTAGGAGGGACAGGATCGGCAGATACGCAGTATTTT. It specifies CASSLGGTGSADTQYF.

The chain combines TRBV28 with TRBJ2-2; possible D gene TRBD1, 7 bases. The CDR3 is 14 residues long. V was trimmed by 7 bases and J by 7 bases, leaving 16 bases between them. Looked up from germline, CDR1 is MDHEN and CDR2 is SYDVKM. The CDR3 DNA reads as TGTGCCAGCAAGGGCAGGGGGGATATCGGGGAGCTGTTTTTT. The encoded protein is CASKGRGDIGELFF.

This rearrangement joins TRBV14 to TRBJ1-2, with 9 bases aligning to TRBD1. The CDR3 covers 15 residues. Trimming cost V 5 bases and J 2 bases; bases outside gene matches: 6. Germline CDR1 SGHDN, CDR2 FVKESK. The chain's CDR3 is CASSFRTGANYGYTF. The CDR3 DNA sequence: TGTGCCAGCAGCTTTCGGACAGGGGCGAACTATGGCTACACCTTC. The full variable domain, with the rest looked up from reference TRBV14 and TRBJ1-2, is EAGVTQFPSHSVIEKGQTVTLRCDPISGHDNLYWYRRVMGKEIKFLLHFVKESKQDESGMPNNRFLAERTGGTYSTLKVQPAELEDSGVYFCASSFRTGANYGYTFGSGTRLTVV.

The chain is built from TRBV19 and TRBJ2-5; D remains ambiguous. CDR1 and CDR2 (germline): LNHDA, SQIVND (reference sequence). This CDR3 comprises 13 residues. V was pared by 3 bases and J by 5 bases, with 10 bases between. CDR3 sequence: CASSILNEETQYF. As DNA, the CDR3 is TGTGCCAGTAGTATCTTAAATGAGGAGACCCAGTACTTC.

This chain links TRBV12-3 or TRBV12-4 with TRBJ1-2; D is unresolved. CDR3 size: 12 residues. V was cut by 1 base and J by 8 bases, with 8 bases left in between. In DNA form, the CDR3 reads TGTGCCAGCAGTTTAGGCAGACAAGGCTACACCTTC. Its translation: CASSLGRQGYTF.

The chain carries TRBV11-1 and TRBJ1-2; D is unresolved. This CDR3 is built from 12 residues. Per germline, CDR1 SGHAT and CDR2 FQDESV (reference sequence). Trimming left V 1 base short and J 6 bases short, with 6 bases between. The CDR3 DNA reads as TGTGCCAGCAGCTTAGAGGCGGATGGCTACACCTTC. Protein sequence: CASSLEADGYTF.

This chain joins TRBV19 and TRBJ1-6; 7 bases match TRBD1. The germline V gene encodes CDR1 LNHDA and CDR2 SQIVND (reference sequence). V shed 3 bases, J shed 0 bases, and the junction held 8 bases outside the gene matches. The CDR3 spans 18 residues. CDR3 sequence: CASSIFAGQSSYNSPLHF. The CDR3 nucleotides are TGTGCCAGTAGTATCTTTGCGGGACAGAGCTCCTATAATTCACCCCTCCACTTT.

In regard to this clone: Compared with germline, one end of the junction differs, possibly owing to a read error. This chain connects TRBV4-1 to TRBJ1-2; maybe TRBD1 (6 bases). The germline V gene encodes CDR1 MGHRA and CDR2 YSYEKL. CDR3 length: 12 amino acids. The CDR3 spells CASSQEITGTTF. The DNA for the CDR3 is TGCGCCAGCAGCCAAGAAATTACGGGGACAACATTC.

This clone has just one count. V gene TRBV20-1 combines with J gene TRBJ1-3; no definite D call. The CDR3 extends over 11 amino acids. Trimming left V 6 bases short and J 3 bases short, with 6 bases between. CDR1 DFQATT and CDR2 SNEGSKA come from the germline V gene (reference sequence). The CDR3: CSASLGNTIYF. Written as DNA, the CDR3 is TGCAGTGCCTCTCTTGGAAACACCATATATTTT.

The V call is TRBV9, the J call TRBJ2-1; weak D call: TRBD2 (5 bases). This CDR3 spans 13 amino acids. CDR1 and CDR2 (germline): SGDLS, YYNGEE. V was shortened by 1 base and J by 8 bases, with 10 bases between the two germline ends. CDR3 coding DNA: TGTGCCAGCAGCGTAATTTCCGGGGATGAGCAGTTCTTC. Translated, it gives CASSVISGDEQFF.

This clone came up once. The chain recombines TRBV27 with TRBJ2-2; a weak D match, TRBD1 (6 bases). The CDR3 extends over 15 amino acids. V dropped 5 bases and J dropped 2 bases, with 12 bases sitting between them. Germline lookup yields CDR1 MNHEY and CDR2 SMNVEV (reference sequence). Here the CDR3 DNA reads TGTGCCAGCAGTAACAGGGATCTCAACACCGGGGAGCTGTTTTTT. Encoded protein: CASSNRDLNTGELFF.

V is TRBV7-2 and J is TRBJ1-2, with a tentative D call TRBD1 (6 bases). This CDR3 has 15 amino acids. Per the germline V gene, CDR1 is SGHTA and CDR2 is FQGNSA. Trimming removed 0 bases from V and 3 bases from J, with 11 bases in between. The chain's CDR3 is CASSLAGGGDYGYTF. The CDR3 DNA is TGTGCCAGCAGCTTAGCTGGGGGCGGTGACTATGGCTACACCTTC.

This clone has a single count. The CDR3 protein is CASSYGTAYQETQYF. In DNA, the CDR3 is TGTGCCAGCAGTTACGGGACAGCGTACCAAGAGACCCAGTACTTC. This chain uses TRBV6-2 or TRBV6-3 with TRBJ2-5, with 7 nucleotides matching TRBD1. Germline V gene data show CDR1 as MNHEY and CDR2 as SVGEGT. The length of the CDR3 is 15 residues. The V and J ends lost 2 bases and 0 bases, in that order; junction bases with no gene match: 3.

The chain links TRBV10-3 to TRBJ2-7, with 7 bases lining up with TRBD1. Unmatched junction bases numbered 3, after V lost 6 bases and J lost 1 base. CDR1 and CDR2 (germline): ENHRY, SYGVKD. The CDR3 has 13 residues. The DNA for the CDR3 is TGTGCCATCAGCTCGACAGGGTCCTACGAGCAGTACTTC. Amino acid sequence: CAISSTGSYEQYF.

The chain employs TRBV7-9 and TRBJ2-1, with D perhaps TRBD2 (6 bases). CDR1 is SEHNR and CDR2 is FQNEAQ in the germline V gene (reference sequence). The length of the CDR3 is 15 residues. V was cut by 6 bases and J by 8 bases, with 20 bases left in between. The CDR3 nucleotides are TGTGCCAGCAGTTACCGCGGGATTTTCGGCGATGAGCAGTTCTTC. It is translated as CASSYRGIFGDEQFF.

The chain links TRBV5-1 to TRBJ1-1; a possible D gene is TRBD1 (5 bases). V was pared by 0 bases and J by 5 bases, with 14 bases between. This CDR3 comprises 15 residues. CDR1 and CDR2 (germline): SGHRS, YFSETQ. CDR3 sequence reads: CASSLGGTQGTEAFF. CDR3 nucleotides: TGCGCCAGCAGCTTGGGCGGGACTCAGGGAACTGAAGCTTTCTTT. Using reference TRBV5-1 and TRBJ1-1 for the parts outside the CDR3, the full variable domain is KAGVTQTPRYLIKTRGQQVTLSCSPISGHRSVSWYQQTPGQGLQFLFEYFSETQRNKGNFPGRFSGRQFSNSRSEMNVSTLELGDSALYLCASSLGGTQGTEAFFGQGTRLTVV.

The rearrangement uses TRBV11-2 and TRBJ1-5; 7 nucleotides match TRBD1. The CDR3 is 16 amino acids. Looked up from germline, CDR1 is SGHAT and CDR2 is FQNNGV. The V and J ends lost 1 base and 4 bases, in that order; junction bases with no gene match: 7. The CDR3: CASSLGGGRVNQPQHF. CDR3 coding DNA: TGTGCCAGCAGCTTAGGAGGGGGCAGGGTTAATCAGCCCCAGCATTTT.